A selection of T cell receptor beta chains follows, all from one sample in a study of shared clonotypes between healthy human individuals. TCRdb's table, derived via immunoSEQ multiplex PCR, lists solely in-frame clones and lacks some. There are roughly 1,800,000 clones in the sample; approximately 95% occur only once, and roughly 1.2% lies in the top ten. The sequenced sample consisted of naive CD8+ T cells sorted from blood. The receptors shown here come from a man in his late teens or twenties in good health. CDR3s include the opening cysteine and the closing phenylalanine or tryptophan. A D gene is named only where the DNA matches it firmly. Clone size, where shown, is once, few, many, or a class for clones that have expanded.

J gene: TRBJ2-7
V gene: TRBV7-6
clone size: .
D gene: TRBD2
CDR3 length: 18
CDR3 protein: CASSLRPRLAGGSHEQYF
CDR3 DNA: TGTGCCAGCAGCTTACGACCCCGACTAGCGGGGGGCAGCCACGAGCAGTACTTC

J gene: TRBJ2-7
V gene: TRBV27
clone size: .
D gene: TRBD2
CDR3 length: 18
CDR3 protein: CASRPLLAGGHTSYEQYF
CDR3 DNA: TGTGCCAGCAGGCCCCTACTAGCGGGGGGCCATACCTCCTACGAGCAGTACTTC

J gene: TRBJ2-7
V gene: TRBV25-1
clone size: .
D gene: TRBD1
CDR3 length: 14
CDR3 protein: CASSEYGTAYEQYF
CDR3 DNA: TGTGCCAGCAGTGAATATGGGACAGCCTACGAGCAGTACTTC

J gene: TRBJ1-1
V gene: TRBV4-1
clone size: .
D gene: .
CDR3 length: 15
CDR3 protein: CASSQDLLGNTEAFF
CDR3 DNA: TGCGCCAGCAGCCAAGATTTGTTGGGGAACACTGAAGCTTTCTTT

J gene: TRBJ1-2
V gene: TRBV25-1
clone size: few
D gene: TRBD1
CDR3 length: 14
CDR3 protein: CASSEQGVSYGYTF
CDR3 DNA: TGTGCCAGCAGTGAACAGGGGGTTAGCTATGGCTACACCTTC

J gene: TRBJ1-1
V gene: TRBV27
clone size: .
D gene: .
CDR3 length: 19
CDR3 protein: CASSLLGVSGGGWGTEAFF
CDR3 DNA: TGTGCCAGCAGTTTATTGGGCGTCAGTGGGGGGGGCTGGGGAACTGAAGCTTTCTTT

J gene: TRBJ2-1
V gene: TRBV9
clone size: .
D gene: TRBD2
CDR3 length: 17
CDR3 protein: CASSVEGSGRPYNEQFF
CDR3 DNA: TGTGCCAGCAGCGTAGAGGGTAGCGGGAGGCCCTACAATGAGCAGTTCTTC

J gene: TRBJ2-7
V gene: TRBV28
clone size: .
D gene: TRBD1
CDR3 length: 14
CDR3 protein: CASSSGTGPYEQYF
CDR3 DNA: TGTGCCAGCAGCTCAGGGACAGGGCCCTACGAGCAGTACTTC

J gene: TRBJ1-6
V gene: TRBV25-1
clone size: .
D gene: TRBD1
CDR3 length: 17
CDR3 protein: CASSEVTGGGLGSPLHF
CDR3 DNA: TGTGCCAGCAGTGAAGTGACAGGGGGAGGGCTGGGTTCACCCCTCCACTTT

J gene: TRBJ1-3
V gene: TRBV6-5
clone size: .
D gene: .
CDR3 length: 13
CDR3 protein: CASRARTGNTIYF
CDR3 DNA: TGTGCCAGCAGGGCTCGTACTGGAAACACCATATATTTT

J gene: TRBJ2-7
V gene: TRBV5-1
clone size: .
D gene: .
CDR3 length: 17
CDR3 protein: CASSSPRAGQRLYEQYF
CDR3 DNA: TGCGCCAGCAGCTCGCCACGCGCGGGACAGAGGCTCTACGAGCAGTACTTC

J gene: TRBJ1-3
V gene: TRBV27
clone size: .
D gene: .
CDR3 length: 15
CDR3 protein: CASSLGQGGGNTIYF
CDR3 DNA: TGTGCCAGCAGTTTAGGGCAGGGAGGTGGAAACACCATATATTTT

J gene: TRBJ2-2
V gene: TRBV6-5
clone size: .
D gene: TRBD2
CDR3 length: 15
CDR3 protein: CASSPHGSGSGELFF
CDR3 DNA: TGTGCCAGCAGCCCGCACGGGAGCGGGAGCGGGGAGCTGTTTTTT

J gene: TRBJ2-5
V gene: TRBV5-6
clone size: .
D gene: TRBD1
CDR3 length: 18
CDR3 protein: CASSLEGRQGVFGETQYF
CDR3 DNA: TGTGCCAGCAGCTTGGAAGGGAGACAGGGCGTATTCGGAGAGACCCAGTACTTC

J gene: TRBJ2-7
V gene: TRBV6-5
clone size: .
D gene: .
CDR3 length: 12
CDR3 protein: CASSDLSYEQYF
CDR3 DNA: TGTGCCAGCTCGGACTTATCGTACGAGCAGTACTTC

J gene: TRBJ2-3
V gene: TRBV27
clone size: .
D gene: .
CDR3 length: 15
CDR3 protein: CASRPLGAGRPTQYF
CDR3 DNA: TGTGCCAGCAGACCTCTCGGGGCAGGGAGGCCTACGCAGTATTTT

J gene: TRBJ1-1
V gene: TRBV28
clone size: .
D gene: TRBD1
CDR3 length: 16
CDR3 protein: CASSPIGQGVIFAAFF
CDR3 DNA: TGTGCCAGCAGTCCTATCGGACAGGGGGTTATTTTTGCAGCTTTCTTT

J gene: TRBJ2-2
V gene: TRBV7-7
clone size: .
D gene: .
CDR3 length: 15
CDR3 protein: CASSPGSGTTGELFF
CDR3 DNA: TGTGCTAGCAGCCCGGGGTCAGGGACCACCGGGGAGCTGTTTTTT

J gene: TRBJ2-1
V gene: TRBV9
clone size: .
D gene: TRBD2
CDR3 length: 15
CDR3 protein: CASSVGLADDNEQFF
CDR3 DNA: TGTGCCAGCAGCGTAGGACTAGCGGACGACAATGAGCAGTTCTTC

J gene: TRBJ1-2
V gene: TRBV7-9
clone size: .
D gene: .
CDR3 length: 13
CDR3 protein: CASSSSTNYGYTF
CDR3 DNA: TGTGCCAGCAGCTCCTCAACTAACTATGGCTACACCTTC

J gene: TRBJ2-2
V gene: TRBV19
clone size: .
D gene: .
CDR3 length: 14
CDR3 protein: CASRDDWVTGELFF
CDR3 DNA: TGTGCCAGTAGAGACGACTGGGTCACCGGGGAGCTGTTTTTT

J gene: TRBJ1-4
V gene: TRBV7-7
clone size: .
D gene: .
CDR3 length: 13
CDR3 protein: CASSFRQDEKLFF
CDR3 DNA: TGTGCTAGCAGCTTTAGACAGGATGAAAAACTGTTTTTT

J gene: TRBJ2-2
V gene: TRBV27
clone size: .
D gene: .
CDR3 length: 12
CDR3 protein: CASRPGAGELFF
CDR3 DNA: TGTGCCAGCAGGCCAGGGGCCGGGGAGCTGTTTTTT

J gene: TRBJ1-3
V gene: TRBV6-5
clone size: .
D gene: .
CDR3 length: 15
CDR3 protein: CASSYRTEVGNTIYF
CDR3 DNA: TGTGCCAGCAGTTACAGGACAGAAGTTGGAAACACCATATATTTT

J gene: TRBJ2-1
V gene: TRBV6-4
clone size: .
D gene: TRBD2
CDR3 length: 14
CDR3 protein: CASSLAGEINEQFF
CDR3 DNA: TGTGCCAGCAGTTTAGCGGGAGAAATTAATGAGCAGTTCTTC

J gene: TRBJ1-2
V gene: TRBV5-5
clone size: .
D gene: .
CDR3 length: 14
CDR3 protein: CASSNHDTHYGYTF
CDR3 DNA: TGTGCCAGCAGCAATCACGACACCCACTATGGCTACACCTTC

J gene: TRBJ2-7
V gene: TRBV27
clone size: .
D gene: .
CDR3 length: 11
CDR3 protein: CASSTPYEQYF
CDR3 DNA: TGTGCCAGCAGTACACCCTACGAGCAGTACTTC

J gene: TRBJ2-3
V gene: TRBV2
clone size: .
D gene: .
CDR3 length: 15
CDR3 protein: CASSEMGEGADTQYF
CDR3 DNA: TGTGCCAGCAGTGAAATGGGGGAAGGGGCAGATACGCAGTATTTT

J gene: TRBJ2-1
V gene: TRBV10-1
clone size: .
D gene: .
CDR3 length: 15
CDR3 protein: CASSESMGRGNEQFF
CDR3 DNA: TGCGCCAGCAGTGAGTCGATGGGGCGGGGAAATGAGCAGTTCTTC

J gene: TRBJ2-7
V gene: TRBV5-1
clone size: .
D gene: .
CDR3 length: 15
CDR3 protein: CASSSTGTAPYEQYF
CDR3 DNA: TGCGCCAGCAGCTCGACCGGGACCGCCCCCTACGAGCAGTACTTC

J gene: TRBJ2-4
V gene: TRBV5-1
clone size: .
D gene: .
CDR3 length: 16
CDR3 protein: CASSATAGGEINIQYF
CDR3 DNA: TGCGCCAGCAGCGCTACTGCAGGTGGGGAAATAAACATTCAGTACTTC

J gene: TRBJ2-1
V gene: TRBV2
clone size: .
D gene: TRBD2
CDR3 length: 17
CDR3 protein: CASPGLAGDSLYNEQFF
CDR3 DNA: TGTGCCAGCCCAGGACTAGCGGGGGACTCCCTCTACAATGAGCAGTTCTTC

J gene: TRBJ2-7
V gene: TRBV25-1
clone size: once
D gene: .
CDR3 length: 13
CDR3 protein: CASSDPLNYEQYF
CDR3 DNA: TGTGCCAGCAGTGATCCCCTGAACTACGAGCAGTACTTC